Listed below are T cell receptor beta chains from one sample, sequenced in a study of cytomegalovirus exposure and HLA in healthy donors. Libraries were prepared by immunoSEQ multiplex PCR; TCRdb keeps only in-frame clonotypes and omits some of them. This table holds roughly 100,000 clones, roughly 95% found once. Sequenced: PBMCs. Receptors were obtained from a woman aged 18-29 years in good health and CMV-seronegative. The CDR3 runs from the conserved cysteine through the conserved F or W. The D gene is left open where the match is weak. Clone size, where shown, is once, few, many, or a class for clones that have expanded.

>TRBJ2-1|TRBV9|TRBD2|NA
CASSASGTALGRQFF
TGTGCCAGCAGCGCTAGCGGGACAGCTTTAGGTCGCCAGTTCTTC
>TRBJ2-7|TRBV30|TRBD1|once
CACTEMSGMGPWTGGYEQYF
TGTGCCTGTACGGAAATGAGTGGGATGGGCCCCTGGACAGGGGGGTACGAGCAGTACTTC
>TRBJ2-1|TRBV29-1|NA|NA
CSVLGGGRGYEQFF
TGCAGCGTTCTTGGTGGGGGGAGGGGGTATGAGCAGTTCTTC
>TRBJ1-1|TRBV30|TRBD1|once
CAWRRDRGLPGATEAFF
TGTGCCTGGCGCCGGGACAGGGGGCTACCAGGGGCCACTGAAGCTTTCTTT
>TRBJ2-3|TRBV7-9|NA|NA
CASSLYGSEDTQYF
TGTGCCAGCAGCTTATACGGGTCGGAAGATACGCAGTATTTT
>TRBJ1-2|TRBV6-1|NA|NA
CASSERAGAYYGYTF
TGTGCCAGCAGTGAAAGGGCAGGGGCTTACTATGGCTACACCTTC
>TRBJ2-1|TRBV7-6|NA|NA
CASRDEATSYNEQFF
TGTGCCAGCAGAGATGAAGCGACCTCCTACAATGAGCAGTTCTTC
>TRBJ2-7|TRBV7-6|TRBD2|NA
CASARGGMDEQYF
TGTGCCAGCGCCCGCGGGGGTATGGACGAGCAGTACTTC
>TRBJ1-4|TRBV6-5|TRBD1|NA
CASRPLDRAEKLFF
TGTGCCAGCAGACCCCTCGACAGGGCTGAAAAACTGTTTTTT
>TRBJ2-5|TRBV27|TRBD2|NA
CASRSPGGGETQYF
TGTGCCAGCAGATCCCCTGGGGGGGGAGAGACCCAGTACTTC
>TRBJ2-1|TRBV29-1|TRBD1|few
CSVFQDRENEQFF
TGCAGCGTTTTTCAGGACAGGGAGAATGAGCAGTTCTTC